The 3 T cell receptor beta chains given below trace back to one sample, sequenced in a study of cytomegalovirus exposure and HLA in healthy donors (dated by TCRdb to about 2017). Libraries were built with the immunoSEQ multiplex PCR assay. For the multiplex PCR, a mixture combining 60 forward primers for TCR Vbeta segments and 13 reverse primers for TCR Jbeta segments was used. TCRdb stores this immuneACCESS table with in-frame sequences only. Part of the clones is absent; in the studies checked, under half of the shortfall reflects unresolved V genes, and no reason is known for the rest. Per the sample table, the count is approximately 76,000 clones. Together, the top ten hold 3% to 4% of the sample. Source material: PBMCs. The receptors shown here come from a man in his late teens or twenties in good health and CMV-seropositive.

The chain recombines TRBV19 with TRBJ1-2, with 8 bases aligning to TRBD1. This CDR3 has 14 amino acids. CDR1 is LNHDA and CDR2 is SQIVND in the germline V gene (reference sequence). J lost 3 bases, V lost 2 bases, and 2 bases had no gene match. The CDR3 reads CASSIQGADYGYTF. As DNA, the CDR3 is TGTGCCAGTAGTATACAGGGGGCAGACTATGGCTACACCTTC.

The J gene is TRBJ1-2, the V gene TRBV28; D remains ambiguous. Germline CDR1 reads MDHEN; CDR2 reads SYDVKM. Trimming left V 3 bases short and J 0 bases short, with 14 bases between. The CDR3 totals 16 residues. The CDR3 DNA reads TGTGCCAGCAGTTTGGTGTCCGGACTAGCTAACTATGGCTACACCTTC. Residues: CASSLVSGLANYGYTF.

The genes are TRBV7-9 and TRBJ2-1; D possibly corresponds to TRBD2 (6 bases). Germline-derived CDR1 and CDR2 are SEHNR and FQNEAQ (reference sequence). This CDR3 contains 13 residues. Trimming removed 5 bases from V and 8 bases from J, with 13 bases in between. The chain's CDR3 is CASSPPAGHEQFF. CDR3 coding DNA: TGTGCCAGCAGCCCCCCGGCGGGACATGAGCAGTTCTTC. Complete variable domain (other parts from reference TRBV7-9 and TRBJ2-1): DTGVSQNPRHKITKRGQNVTFRCDPISEHNRLYWYRQTLGQGPEFLTYFQNEAQLEKSRLLSDRFSAERPKGSFSTLEIQRTEQGDSAMYLCASSPPAGHEQFFGPGTRLTVL.